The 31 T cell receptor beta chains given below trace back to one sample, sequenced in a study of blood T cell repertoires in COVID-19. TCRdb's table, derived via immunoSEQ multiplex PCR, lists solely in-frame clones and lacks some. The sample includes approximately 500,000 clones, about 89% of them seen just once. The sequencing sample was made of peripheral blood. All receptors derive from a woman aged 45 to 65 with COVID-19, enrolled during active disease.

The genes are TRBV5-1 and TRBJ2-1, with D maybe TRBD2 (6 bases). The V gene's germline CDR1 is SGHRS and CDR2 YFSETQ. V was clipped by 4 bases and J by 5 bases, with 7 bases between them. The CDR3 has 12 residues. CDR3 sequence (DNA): TGCGCCAGCAGCCGCGGGGACAATGAGCAGTTCTTC. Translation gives CASSRGDNEQFF. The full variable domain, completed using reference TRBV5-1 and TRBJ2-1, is KAGVTQTPRYLIKTRGQQVTLSCSPISGHRSVSWYQQTPGQGLQFLFEYFSETQRNKGNFPGRFSGRQFSNSRSEMNVSTLELGDSALYLCASSRGDNEQFFGPGTRLTVL.

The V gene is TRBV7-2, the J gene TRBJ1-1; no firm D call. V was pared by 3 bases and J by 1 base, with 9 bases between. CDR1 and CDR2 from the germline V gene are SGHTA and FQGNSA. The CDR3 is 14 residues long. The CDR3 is CASSFMTGNTEAFF. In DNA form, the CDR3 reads TGTGCCAGCAGCTTTATGACGGGGAACACTGAAGCTTTCTTT.

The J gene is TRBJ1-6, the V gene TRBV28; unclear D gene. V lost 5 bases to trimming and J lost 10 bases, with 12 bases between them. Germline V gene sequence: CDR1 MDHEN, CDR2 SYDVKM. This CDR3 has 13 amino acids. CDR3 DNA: TGTGCCAGCAGTCTCCAGACTAACTCACCCCTCCACTTT. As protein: CASSLQTNSPLHF.

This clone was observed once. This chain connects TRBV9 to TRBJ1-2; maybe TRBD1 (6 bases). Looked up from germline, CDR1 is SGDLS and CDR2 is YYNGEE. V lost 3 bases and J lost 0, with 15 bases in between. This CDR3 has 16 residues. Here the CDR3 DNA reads TGTGCCAGCAGCGCCTCCGGGACACCCGCTAACTATGGCTACACCTTC. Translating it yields CASSASGTPANYGYTF.

CDR3 loop: CASSQGGGYTF. The CDR3 coding sequence is TGTGCCAGTAGCCAGGGGGGTGGCTACACCTTC. V usage is TRBV19 and J usage is TRBJ1-2, with 7 bases matching TRBD1. The CDR3 length is 11 residues. The germline CDR1 and CDR2 sequences are LNHDA and SQIVND (reference sequence). After removal of 6 bases from V and 7 bases from J, the junction contained 2 bases not matched to a gene.

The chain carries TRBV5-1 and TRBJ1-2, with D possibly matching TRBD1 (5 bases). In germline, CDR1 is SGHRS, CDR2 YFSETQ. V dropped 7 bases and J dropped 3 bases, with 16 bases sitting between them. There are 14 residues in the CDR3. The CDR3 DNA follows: TGCGCCAGCGGAACCCGGGGGGAAGACTATGGCTACACCTTC. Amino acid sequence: CASGTRGEDYGYTF.

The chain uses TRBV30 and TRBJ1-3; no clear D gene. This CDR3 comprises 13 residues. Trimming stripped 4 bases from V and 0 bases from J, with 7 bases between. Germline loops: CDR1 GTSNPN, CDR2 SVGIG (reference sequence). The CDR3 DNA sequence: TGTGCCTGGAACGGTGACTCTGGAAACACCATATATTTT. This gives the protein CAWNGDSGNTIYF.

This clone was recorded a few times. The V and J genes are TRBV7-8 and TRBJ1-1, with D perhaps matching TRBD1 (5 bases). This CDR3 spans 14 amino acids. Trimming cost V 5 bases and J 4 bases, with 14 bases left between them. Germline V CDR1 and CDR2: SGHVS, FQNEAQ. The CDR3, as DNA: TGTGCCAGCAGCCCTGGCGCAGGGTCCACTGAAGCTTTCTTT. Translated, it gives CASSPGAGSTEAFF.

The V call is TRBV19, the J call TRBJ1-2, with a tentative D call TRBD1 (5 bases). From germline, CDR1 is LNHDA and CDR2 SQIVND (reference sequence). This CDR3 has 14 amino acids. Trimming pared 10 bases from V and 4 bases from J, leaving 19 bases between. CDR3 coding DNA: TGTGCCACCCTCGTTGTTGACAGCTCCTATGGCTACACCTTC. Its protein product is CATLVVDSSYGYTF.

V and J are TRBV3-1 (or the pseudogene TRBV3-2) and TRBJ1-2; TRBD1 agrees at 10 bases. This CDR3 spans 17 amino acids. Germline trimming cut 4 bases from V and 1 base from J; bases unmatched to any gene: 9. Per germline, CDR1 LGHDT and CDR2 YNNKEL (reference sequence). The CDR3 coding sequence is TGTGCCAGCAGCCCGGGGGGACAGGGGACGCGTAACTATGGCTACACCTTC. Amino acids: CASSPGGQGTRNYGYTF.

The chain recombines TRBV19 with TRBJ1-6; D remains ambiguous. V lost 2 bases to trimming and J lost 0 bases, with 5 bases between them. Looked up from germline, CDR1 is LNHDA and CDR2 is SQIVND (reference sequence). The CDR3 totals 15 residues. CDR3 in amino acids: CASSIQVSYNSPLHF. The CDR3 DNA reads TGTGCCAGTAGTATACAGGTCTCCTATAATTCACCCCTCCACTTT.

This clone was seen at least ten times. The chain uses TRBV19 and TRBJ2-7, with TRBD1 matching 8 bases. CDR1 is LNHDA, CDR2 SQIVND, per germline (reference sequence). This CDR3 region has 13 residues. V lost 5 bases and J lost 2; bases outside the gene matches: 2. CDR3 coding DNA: TGTGCCAGTAGTGAGACAGGGGCCTACGAGCAGTACTTC. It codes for CASSETGAYEQYF. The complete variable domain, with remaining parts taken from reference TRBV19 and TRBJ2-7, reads DGGITQSPKYLFRKEGQNVTLSCEQNLNHDAMYWYRQDPGQGLRLIYYSQIVNDFQKGDIAEGYSVSREKKESFPLTVTSAQKNPTAFYLCASSETGAYEQYFGPGTRLTVT.

The CDR3 protein is CASNIPGSYSPLHF. DNA for the CDR3: TGTGCCAGCAATATTCCGGGTTCCTATTCACCCCTCCACTTT. The gene calls are TRBV2 and TRBJ1-6, with no clear D. Germline V gene lookup returns CDR1 SNHLY and CDR2 FYNNEI. V was shortened by 7 bases and J by 8 bases, with 15 bases between the two germline ends. CDR3 length: 14 residues.

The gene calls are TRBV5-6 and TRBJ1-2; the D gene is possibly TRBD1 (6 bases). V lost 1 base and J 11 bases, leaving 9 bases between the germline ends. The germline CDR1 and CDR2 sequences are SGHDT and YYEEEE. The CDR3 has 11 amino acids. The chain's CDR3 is CASSLQGSYTF. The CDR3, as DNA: TGTGCCAGCAGCTTGCAGGGGAGTTACACCTTC.

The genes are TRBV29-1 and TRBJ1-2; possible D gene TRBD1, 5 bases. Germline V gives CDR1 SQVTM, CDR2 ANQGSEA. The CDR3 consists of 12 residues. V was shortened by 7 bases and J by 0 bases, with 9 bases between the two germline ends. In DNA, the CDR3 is TGCAGCGCAAACAGGCCTAACTATGGCTACACCTTC. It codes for CSANRPNYGYTF.

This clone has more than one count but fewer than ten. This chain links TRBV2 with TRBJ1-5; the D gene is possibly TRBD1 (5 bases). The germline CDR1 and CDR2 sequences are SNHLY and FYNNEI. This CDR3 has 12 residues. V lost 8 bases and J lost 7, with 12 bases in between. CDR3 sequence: CASGGMGQPQHF. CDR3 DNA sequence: TGTGCCAGCGGGGGGATGGGGCAGCCCCAGCATTTT.

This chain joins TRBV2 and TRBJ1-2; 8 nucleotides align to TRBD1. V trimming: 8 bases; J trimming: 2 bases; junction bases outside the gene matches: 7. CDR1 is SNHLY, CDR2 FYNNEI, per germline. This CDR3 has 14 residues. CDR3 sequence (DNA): TGTGCCAGCCTGTTGGGACAGGTCAACTATGGCTACACCTTC. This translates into CASLLGQVNYGYTF.

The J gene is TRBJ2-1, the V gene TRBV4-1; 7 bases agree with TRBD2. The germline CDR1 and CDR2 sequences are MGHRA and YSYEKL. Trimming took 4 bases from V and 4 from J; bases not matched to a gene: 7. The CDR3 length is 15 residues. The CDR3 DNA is TGCGCCAGCAGCCCCGGACTAGGCTCTTACAATGAGCAGTTCTTC. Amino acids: CASSPGLGSYNEQFF.

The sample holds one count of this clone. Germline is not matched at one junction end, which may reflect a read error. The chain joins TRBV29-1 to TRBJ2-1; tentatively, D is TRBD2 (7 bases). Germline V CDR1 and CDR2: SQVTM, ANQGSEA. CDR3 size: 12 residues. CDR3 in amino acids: CSVEGGGNEQFF. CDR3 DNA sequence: TGCAGCGTCGAAGGGGGGGGGAATGAGCAGTTCTTC.

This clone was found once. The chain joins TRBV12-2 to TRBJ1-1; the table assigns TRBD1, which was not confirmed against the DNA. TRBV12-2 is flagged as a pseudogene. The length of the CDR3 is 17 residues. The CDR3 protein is CASRLAGQGREGVEYFF. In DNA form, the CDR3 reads TGTGCAAGTCGCTTAGCGGGACAGGGCCGTGAGGGAGTGGAATATTTCTTT.

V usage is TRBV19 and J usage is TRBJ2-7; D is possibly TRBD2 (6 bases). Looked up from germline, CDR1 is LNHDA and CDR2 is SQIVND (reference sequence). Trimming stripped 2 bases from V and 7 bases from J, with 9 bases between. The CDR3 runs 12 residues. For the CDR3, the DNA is TGTGCCAGTAGTATACTTGCGGGGGAGCAGTACTTC. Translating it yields CASSILAGEQYF.

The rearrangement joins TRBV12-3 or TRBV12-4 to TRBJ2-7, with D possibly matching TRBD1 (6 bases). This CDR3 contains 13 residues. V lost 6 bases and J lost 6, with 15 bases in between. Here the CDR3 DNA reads TGTGCCAGCAGCCCCCCAAACAGGGCCGAGCAGTACTTC. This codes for CASSPPNRAEQYF.

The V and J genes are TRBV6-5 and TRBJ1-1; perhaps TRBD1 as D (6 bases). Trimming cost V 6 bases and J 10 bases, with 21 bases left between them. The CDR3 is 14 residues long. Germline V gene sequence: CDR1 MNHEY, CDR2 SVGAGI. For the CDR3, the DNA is TGTGCCAGCAGGCGGGGGGAGGGGGTAAGAGGAGCTTTCTTT. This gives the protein CASRRGEGVRGAFF.

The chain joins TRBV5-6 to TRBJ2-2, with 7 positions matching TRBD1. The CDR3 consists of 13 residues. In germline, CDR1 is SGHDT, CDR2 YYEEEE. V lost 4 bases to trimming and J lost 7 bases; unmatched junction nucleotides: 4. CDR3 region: CASSPTGDGELFF. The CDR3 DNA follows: TGTGCCAGCAGCCCCACAGGGGACGGGGAGCTGTTTTTT.

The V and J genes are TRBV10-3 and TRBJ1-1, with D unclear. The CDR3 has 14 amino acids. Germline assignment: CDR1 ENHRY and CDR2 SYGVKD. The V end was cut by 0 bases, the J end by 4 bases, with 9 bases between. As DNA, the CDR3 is TGTGCCATCAGTGAGTCGAATGAAGCCACTGAAGCTTTCTTT. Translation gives CAISESNEATEAFF.

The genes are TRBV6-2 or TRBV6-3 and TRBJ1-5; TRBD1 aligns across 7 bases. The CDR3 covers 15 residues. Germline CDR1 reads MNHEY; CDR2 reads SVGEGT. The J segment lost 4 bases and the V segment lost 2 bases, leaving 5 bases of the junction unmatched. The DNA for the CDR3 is TGTGCCAGCAGTTACCCACAGGGGAGAAATCAGCCCCAGCATTTT. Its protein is CASSYPQGRNQPQHF.

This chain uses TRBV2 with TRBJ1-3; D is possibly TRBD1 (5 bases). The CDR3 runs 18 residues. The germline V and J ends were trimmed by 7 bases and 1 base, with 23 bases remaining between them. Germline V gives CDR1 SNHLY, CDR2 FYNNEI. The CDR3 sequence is CASTLRGVQGYSGNTIYF. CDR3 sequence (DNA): TGTGCCAGCACCCTCCGGGGGGTCCAGGGTTATTCTGGAAACACCATATATTTT.

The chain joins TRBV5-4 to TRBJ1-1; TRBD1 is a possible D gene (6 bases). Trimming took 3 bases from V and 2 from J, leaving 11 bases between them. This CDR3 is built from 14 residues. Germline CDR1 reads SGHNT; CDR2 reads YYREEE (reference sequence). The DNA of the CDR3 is TGTGCCAGCAGCTCCCGGACAGCAAACACTGAAGCTTTCTTT. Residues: CASSSRTANTEAFF.

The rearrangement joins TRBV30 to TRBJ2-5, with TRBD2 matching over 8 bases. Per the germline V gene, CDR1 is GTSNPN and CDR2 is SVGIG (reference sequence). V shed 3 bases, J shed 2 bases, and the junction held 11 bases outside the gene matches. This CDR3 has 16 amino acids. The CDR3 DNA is TGTGCCTGGAGCGTGCCGGGGGGGGCCGTACAAGAGACCCAGTACTTC. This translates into CAWSVPGGAVQETQYF.

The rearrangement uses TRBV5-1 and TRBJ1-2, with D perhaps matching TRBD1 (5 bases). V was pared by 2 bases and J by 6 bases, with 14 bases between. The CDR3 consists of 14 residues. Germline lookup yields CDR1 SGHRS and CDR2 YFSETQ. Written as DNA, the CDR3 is TGCGCCAGCAGCTTAACGGGGCGCGGGGATGGCTACACCTTC. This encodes CASSLTGRGDGYTF.

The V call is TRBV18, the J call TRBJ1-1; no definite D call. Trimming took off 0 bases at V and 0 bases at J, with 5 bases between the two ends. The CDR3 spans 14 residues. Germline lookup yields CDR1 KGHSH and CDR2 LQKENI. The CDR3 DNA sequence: TGTGCCAGCTCACCACCGTCTGTGAACACTGAAGCTTTCTTT. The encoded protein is CASSPPSVNTEAFF.